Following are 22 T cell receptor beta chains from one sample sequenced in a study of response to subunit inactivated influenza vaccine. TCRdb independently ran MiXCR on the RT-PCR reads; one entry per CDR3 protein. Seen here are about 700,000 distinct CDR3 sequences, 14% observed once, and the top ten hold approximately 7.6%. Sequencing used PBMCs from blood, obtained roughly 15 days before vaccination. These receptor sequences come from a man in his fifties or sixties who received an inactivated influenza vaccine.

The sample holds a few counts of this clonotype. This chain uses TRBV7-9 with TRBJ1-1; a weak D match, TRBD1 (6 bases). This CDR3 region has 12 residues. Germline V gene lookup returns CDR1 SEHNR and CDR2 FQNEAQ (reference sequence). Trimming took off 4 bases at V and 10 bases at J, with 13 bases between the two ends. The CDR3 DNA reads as TGTGCCAGCAGCTCCCAACAGGGAGGAGCTTTCTTT. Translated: CASSSQQGGAFF.

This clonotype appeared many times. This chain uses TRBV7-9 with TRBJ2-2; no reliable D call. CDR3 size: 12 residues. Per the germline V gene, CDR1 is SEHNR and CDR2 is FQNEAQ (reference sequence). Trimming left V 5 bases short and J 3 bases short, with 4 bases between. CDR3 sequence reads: CASSPHTGELFF. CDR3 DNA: TGTGCCAGCAGCCCCCACACCGGGGAGCTGTTTTTT.

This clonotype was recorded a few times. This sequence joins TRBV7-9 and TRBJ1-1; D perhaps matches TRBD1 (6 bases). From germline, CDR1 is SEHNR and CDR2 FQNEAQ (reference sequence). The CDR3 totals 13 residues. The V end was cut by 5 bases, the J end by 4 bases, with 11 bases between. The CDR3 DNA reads TGTGCCAGCAGCCACAACAGGGCCACTGAAGCTTTCTTT. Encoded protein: CASSHNRATEAFF. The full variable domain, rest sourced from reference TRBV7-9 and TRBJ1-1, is DTGVSQNPRHKITKRGQNVTFRCDPISEHNRLYWYRQTLGQGPEFLTYFQNEAQLEKSRLLSDRFSAERPKGSFSTLEIQRTEQGDSAMYLCASSHNRATEAFFGQGTRLTVV.

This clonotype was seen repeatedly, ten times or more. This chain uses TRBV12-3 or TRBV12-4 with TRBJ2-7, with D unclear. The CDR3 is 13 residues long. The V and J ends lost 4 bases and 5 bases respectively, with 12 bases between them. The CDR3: CASSYRQINEQYF. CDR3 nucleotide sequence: TGTGCCAGCAGTTATCGGCAGATCAACGAGCAGTACTTC.

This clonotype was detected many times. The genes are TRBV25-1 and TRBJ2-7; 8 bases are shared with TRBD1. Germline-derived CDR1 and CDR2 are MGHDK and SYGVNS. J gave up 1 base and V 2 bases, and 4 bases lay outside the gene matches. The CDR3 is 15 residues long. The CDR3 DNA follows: TGTGCCAGCAGTGAAACGACAGGGGCGTCCTACGAGCAGTACTTC. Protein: CASSETTGASYEQYF.

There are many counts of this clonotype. The DNA of the CDR3 is TGTGCCAGCAGTTTTATGGGACGGACCGCGTCCGAGCAGTACTTC. Residues: CASSFMGRTASEQYF. The chain combines TRBV12-3 or TRBV12-4 with TRBJ2-7; D is perhaps TRBD1 or TRBD2 (5 bases each). The CDR3 runs 15 residues. Deletions cut 3 bases from V and 6 bases from J, with 18 bases between.

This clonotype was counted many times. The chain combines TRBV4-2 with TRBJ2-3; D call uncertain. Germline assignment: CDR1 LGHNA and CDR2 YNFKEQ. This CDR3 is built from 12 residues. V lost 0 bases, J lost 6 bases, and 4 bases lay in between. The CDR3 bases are TGTGCCAGCAGCCAAGATAGGGATACGCAGTATTTT. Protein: CASSQDRDTQYF.

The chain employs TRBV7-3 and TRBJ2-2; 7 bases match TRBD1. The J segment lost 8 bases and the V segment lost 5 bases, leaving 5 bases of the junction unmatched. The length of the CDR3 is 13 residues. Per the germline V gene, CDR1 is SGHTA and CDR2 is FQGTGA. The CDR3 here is CASSNRGSGELFF. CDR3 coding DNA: TGTGCCAGCAGCAACAGGGGATCGGGGGAGCTGTTTTTT. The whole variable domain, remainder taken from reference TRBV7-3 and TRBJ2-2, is GAGVSQTPSNKVTEKGKYVELRCDPISGHTALYWYRQSLGQGPEFLIYFQGTGAADDSGLPNDRFFAVRPEGSVSTLKIQRTERGDSAVYLCASSNRGSGELFFGEGSRLTVL.

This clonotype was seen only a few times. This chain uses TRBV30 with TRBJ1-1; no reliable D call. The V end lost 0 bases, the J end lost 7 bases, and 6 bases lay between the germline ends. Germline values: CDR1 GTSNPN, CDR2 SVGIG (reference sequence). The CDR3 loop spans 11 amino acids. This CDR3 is CAWSVMSEAFF. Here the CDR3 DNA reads TGTGCCTGGAGTGTAATGAGTGAAGCTTTCTTT.

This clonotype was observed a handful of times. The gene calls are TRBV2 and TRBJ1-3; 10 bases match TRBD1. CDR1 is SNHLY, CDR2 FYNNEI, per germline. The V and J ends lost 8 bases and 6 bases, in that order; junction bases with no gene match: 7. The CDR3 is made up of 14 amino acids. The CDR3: CASRRDRGENTIYF. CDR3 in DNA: TGTGCCAGCCGCCGGGACAGGGGTGAAAACACCATATATTTT.

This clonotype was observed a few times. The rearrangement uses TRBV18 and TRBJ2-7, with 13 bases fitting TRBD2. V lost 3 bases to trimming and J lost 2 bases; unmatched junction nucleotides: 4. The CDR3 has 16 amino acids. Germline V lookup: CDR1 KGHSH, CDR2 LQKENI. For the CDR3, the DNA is TGTGCCAGCTCACCTTACGGGACTAGCGGGACCTACGAGCAGTACTTC. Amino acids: CASSPYGTSGTYEQYF.

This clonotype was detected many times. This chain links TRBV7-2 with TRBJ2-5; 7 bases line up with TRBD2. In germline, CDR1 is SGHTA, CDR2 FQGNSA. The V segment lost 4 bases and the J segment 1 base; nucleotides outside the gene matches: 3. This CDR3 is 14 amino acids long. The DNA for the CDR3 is TGTGCCAGCAGCTCAAGCGGGACCCAAGAGACCCAGTACTTC. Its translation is CASSSSGTQETQYF.

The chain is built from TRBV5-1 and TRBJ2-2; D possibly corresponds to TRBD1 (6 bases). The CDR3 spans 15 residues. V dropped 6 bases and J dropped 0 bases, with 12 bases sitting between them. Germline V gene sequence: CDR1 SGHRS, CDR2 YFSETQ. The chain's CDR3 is CASTPGDTNTGELFF. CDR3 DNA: TGCGCCAGCACCCCAGGGGACACGAACACCGGGGAGCTGTTTTTT.

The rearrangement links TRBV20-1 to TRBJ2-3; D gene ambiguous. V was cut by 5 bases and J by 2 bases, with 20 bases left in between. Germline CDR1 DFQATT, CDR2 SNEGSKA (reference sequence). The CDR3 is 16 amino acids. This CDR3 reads CSAPLRPIRVTDTQYF. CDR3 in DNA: TGCAGTGCTCCCCTGCGACCGATAAGAGTCACAGATACGCAGTATTTT.

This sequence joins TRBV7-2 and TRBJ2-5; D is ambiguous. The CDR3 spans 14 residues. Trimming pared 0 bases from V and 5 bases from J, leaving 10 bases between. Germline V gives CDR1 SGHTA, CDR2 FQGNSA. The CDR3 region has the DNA TGTGCCAGCAGCTTAGCGGTGCGAGCGGAGACCCAGTACTTC. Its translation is CASSLAVRAETQYF. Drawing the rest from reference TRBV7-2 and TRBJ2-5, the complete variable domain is GAGVSQSPSNKVTEKGKDVELRCDPISGHTALYWYRQSLGQGLEFLIYFQGNSAPDKSGLPSDRFSAERTGGSVSTLTIQRTQQEDSAVYLCASSLAVRAETQYFGPGTRLLVL.

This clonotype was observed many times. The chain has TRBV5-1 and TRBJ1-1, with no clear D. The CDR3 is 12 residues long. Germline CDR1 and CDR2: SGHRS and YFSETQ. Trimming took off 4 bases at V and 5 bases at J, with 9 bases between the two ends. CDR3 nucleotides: TGCGCCAGCAGCCTCGAGCGGACTGAAGCTTTCTTT. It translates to CASSLERTEAFF.

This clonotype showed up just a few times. The DNA for the CDR3 is TGCGCCAGCAGCCAAGTAGGGGGGGCCAAAAACATTCAGTACTTC. It yields the protein CASSQVGGAKNIQYF. The chain employs TRBV4-3 and TRBJ2-4; tentatively, D is TRBD1 or TRBD2 (6 bases each). V lost 1 base and J 1 base, leaving 8 bases between the germline ends. The CDR3 totals 15 residues. Germline V gives CDR1 LGHNA, CDR2 YSLEER.

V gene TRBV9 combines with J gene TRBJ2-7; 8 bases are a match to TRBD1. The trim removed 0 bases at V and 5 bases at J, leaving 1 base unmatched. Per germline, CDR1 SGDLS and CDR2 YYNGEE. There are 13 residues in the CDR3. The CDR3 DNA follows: TGTGCCAGCAGCGTAGACAGGGGGGACGAGCAGTACTTC. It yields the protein CASSVDRGDEQYF. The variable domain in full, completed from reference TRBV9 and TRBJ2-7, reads DSGVTQTPKHLITATGQRVTLRCSPRSGDLSVYWYQQSLDQGLQFLIQYYNGEERAKGNILERFSAQQFPDLHSELNLSSLELGDSALYFCASSVDRGDEQYFGPGTRLTVT.

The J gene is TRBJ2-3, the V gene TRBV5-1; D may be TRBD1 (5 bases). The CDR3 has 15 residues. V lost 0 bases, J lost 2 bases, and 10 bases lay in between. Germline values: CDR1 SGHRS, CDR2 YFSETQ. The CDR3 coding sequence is TGCGCCAGCAGCTTGGCCACAGGATTCACAGATACGCAGTATTTT. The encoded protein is CASSLATGFTDTQYF.

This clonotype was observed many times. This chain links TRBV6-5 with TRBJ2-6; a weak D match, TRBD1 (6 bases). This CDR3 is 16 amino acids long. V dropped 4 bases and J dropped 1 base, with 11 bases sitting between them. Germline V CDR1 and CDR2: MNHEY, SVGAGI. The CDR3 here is CASSFWTASGANVLTF. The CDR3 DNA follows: TGTGCCAGCAGTTTCTGGACAGCTTCTGGGGCCAACGTCCTGACTTTC.

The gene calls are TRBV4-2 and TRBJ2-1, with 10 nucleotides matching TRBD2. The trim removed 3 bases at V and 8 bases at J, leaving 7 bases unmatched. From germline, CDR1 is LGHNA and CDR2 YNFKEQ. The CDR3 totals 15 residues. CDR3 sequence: CASSHRAGGQDEQFF. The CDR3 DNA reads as TGTGCCAGCAGCCACCGAGCGGGGGGGCAAGATGAGCAGTTCTTC.

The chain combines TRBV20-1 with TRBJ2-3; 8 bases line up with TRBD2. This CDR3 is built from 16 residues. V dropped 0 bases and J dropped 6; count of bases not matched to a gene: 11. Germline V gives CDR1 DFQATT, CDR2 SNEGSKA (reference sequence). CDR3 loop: CSARERGAILFDTQYF. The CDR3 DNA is TGCAGTGCTAGAGAGCGGGGGGCCATCTTATTTGATACGCAGTATTTT.